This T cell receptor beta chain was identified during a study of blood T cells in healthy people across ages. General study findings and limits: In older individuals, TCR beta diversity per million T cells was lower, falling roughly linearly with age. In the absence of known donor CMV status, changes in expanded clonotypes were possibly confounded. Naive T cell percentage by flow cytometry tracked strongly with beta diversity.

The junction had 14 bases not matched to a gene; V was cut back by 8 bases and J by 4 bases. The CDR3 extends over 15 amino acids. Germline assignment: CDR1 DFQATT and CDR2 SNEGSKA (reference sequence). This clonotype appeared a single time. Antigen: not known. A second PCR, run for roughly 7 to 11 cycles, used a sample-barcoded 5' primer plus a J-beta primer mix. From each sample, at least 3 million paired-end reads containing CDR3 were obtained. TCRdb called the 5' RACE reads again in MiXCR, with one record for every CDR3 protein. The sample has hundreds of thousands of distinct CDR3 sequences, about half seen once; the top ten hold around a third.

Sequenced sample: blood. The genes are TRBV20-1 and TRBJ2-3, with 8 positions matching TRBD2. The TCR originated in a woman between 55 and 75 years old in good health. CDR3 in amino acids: CSPNGGGHVADTQYF. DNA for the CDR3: TGCAGTCCCAACGGGGGGGGACATGTTGCAGATACGCAGTATTTT.